This T cell receptor (beta chain) was retrieved from a study of cytomegalovirus exposure and HLA in healthy donors. Study-level findings and limits: The authors excluded some V segments, including TRBV6-2 and TRBV6-3, as indistinguishable. In most subjects, TCR beta sequences reportedly gave accurate predictions of HLA-A and HLA-B alleles. Productive rates of about 87% or about 30% were seen for most TCR beta V segments in an earlier analysis.

Worth noting for this clone: Its antigen is unidentified.

CDR1 and CDR2 (germline): MNHEY, SMNVEV (reference sequence). V was pared by 4 bases and J by 6 bases, with 3 bases of the junction left unmatched. This CDR3 is built from 15 residues. 13 Jbeta primers and 60 Vbeta primers were used for the PCR. TCRdb's copy holds only in-frame clones and misses some; the assay was immunoSEQ multiplex PCR. The sample features approximately 170,000 clones, with about 0.8% in its top ten. Healthy bone marrow donors supplied every sample. The V gene is TRBV27, the J gene TRBJ2-1; TRBD2 matches 13 bases. The source is a woman between 18 and 29 years old in good health and CMV-seropositive. Sequencing was carried out using PBMCs. The CDR3 region is CASSWTSGSSNEQFF. The DNA of the CDR3 is TGTGCCAGCAGTTGGACTAGCGGGAGTTCCAATGAGCAGTTCTTC.